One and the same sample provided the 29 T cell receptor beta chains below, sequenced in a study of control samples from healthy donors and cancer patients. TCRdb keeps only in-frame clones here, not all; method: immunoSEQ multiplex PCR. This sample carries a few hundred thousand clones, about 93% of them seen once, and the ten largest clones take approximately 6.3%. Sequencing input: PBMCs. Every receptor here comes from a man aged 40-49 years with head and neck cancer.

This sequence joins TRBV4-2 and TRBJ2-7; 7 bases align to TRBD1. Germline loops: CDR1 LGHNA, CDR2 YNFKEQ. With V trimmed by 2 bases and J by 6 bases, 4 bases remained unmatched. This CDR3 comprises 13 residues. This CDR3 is CASSQTQGFEQYF. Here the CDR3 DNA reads TGTGCCAGCAGCCAAACACAGGGGTTCGAGCAGTACTTC.

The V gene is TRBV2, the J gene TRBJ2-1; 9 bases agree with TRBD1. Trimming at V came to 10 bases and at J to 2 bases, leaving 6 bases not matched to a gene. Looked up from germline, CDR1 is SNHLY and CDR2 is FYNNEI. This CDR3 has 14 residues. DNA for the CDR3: TGTGCCATTCCCCGGGACAGGGCCTACAATGAGCAGTTCTTC. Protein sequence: CAIPRDRAYNEQFF.

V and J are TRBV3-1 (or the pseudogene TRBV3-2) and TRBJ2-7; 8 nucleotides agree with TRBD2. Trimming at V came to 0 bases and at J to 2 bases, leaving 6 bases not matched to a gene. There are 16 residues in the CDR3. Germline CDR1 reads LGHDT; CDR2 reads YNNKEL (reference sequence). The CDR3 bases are TGTGCCAGCAGCCAAGATTTGACGGGAGGGCCCTACGAGCAGTACTTC. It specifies CASSQDLTGGPYEQYF.

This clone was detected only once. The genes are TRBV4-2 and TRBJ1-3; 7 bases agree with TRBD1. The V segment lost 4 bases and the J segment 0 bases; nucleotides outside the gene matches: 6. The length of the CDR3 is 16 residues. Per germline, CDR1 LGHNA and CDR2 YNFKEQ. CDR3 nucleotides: TGTGCCAGCAGCCGCAACCGGGACAGCTCTGGAAACACCATATATTTT. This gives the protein CASSRNRDSSGNTIYF.

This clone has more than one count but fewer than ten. As DNA, the CDR3 is TGTGCCAGCAGTTACCCGATGACAGGGGGCAATGAGCAGTTCTTC. Translating gives CASSYPMTGGNEQFF. The V and J genes are TRBV6-6 and TRBJ2-1, with 9 positions matching TRBD1. After removal of 2 bases from V and 6 bases from J, the junction contained 5 bases not matched to a gene. This CDR3 region has 15 residues. Per germline, CDR1 MNHNY and CDR2 SVGAGI (reference sequence).

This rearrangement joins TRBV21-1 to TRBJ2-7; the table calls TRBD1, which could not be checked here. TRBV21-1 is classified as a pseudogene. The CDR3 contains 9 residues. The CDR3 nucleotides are TGTGCCAGCAGCGGGGACAGGGGGTTC. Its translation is CASSGDRGF.

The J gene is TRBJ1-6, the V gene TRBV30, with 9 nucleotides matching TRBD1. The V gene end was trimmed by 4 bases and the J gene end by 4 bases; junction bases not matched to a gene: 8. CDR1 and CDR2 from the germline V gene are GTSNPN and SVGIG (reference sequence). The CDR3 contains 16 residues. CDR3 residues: CAWTPTGGSYNSPLHF. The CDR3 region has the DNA TGTGCCTGGACCCCGACAGGGGGTTCGTATAATTCACCCCTCCACTTT.

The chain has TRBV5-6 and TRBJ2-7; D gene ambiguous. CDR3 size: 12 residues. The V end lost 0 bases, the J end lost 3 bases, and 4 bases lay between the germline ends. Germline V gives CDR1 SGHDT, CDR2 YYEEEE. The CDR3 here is CASSLDDYEQYF. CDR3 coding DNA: TGTGCCAGCAGCTTGGACGACTACGAGCAGTACTTC.

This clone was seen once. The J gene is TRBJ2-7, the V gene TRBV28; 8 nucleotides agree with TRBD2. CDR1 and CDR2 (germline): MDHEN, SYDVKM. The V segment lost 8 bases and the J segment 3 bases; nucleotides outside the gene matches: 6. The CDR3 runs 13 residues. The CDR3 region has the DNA TGTGCCAGCCAGGCGGGGGGTAACTACGAGCAGTACTTC. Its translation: CASQAGGNYEQYF.

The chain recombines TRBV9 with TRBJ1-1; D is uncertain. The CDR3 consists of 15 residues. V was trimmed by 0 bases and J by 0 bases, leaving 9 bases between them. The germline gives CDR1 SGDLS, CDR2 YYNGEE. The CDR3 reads CASSVGGGLNTEAFF. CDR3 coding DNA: TGTGCCAGCAGCGTAGGTGGAGGACTGAACACTGAAGCTTTCTTT.

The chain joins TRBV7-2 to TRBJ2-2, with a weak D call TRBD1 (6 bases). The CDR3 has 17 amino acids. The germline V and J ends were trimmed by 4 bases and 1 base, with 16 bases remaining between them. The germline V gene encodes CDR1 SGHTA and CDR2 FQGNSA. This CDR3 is CASSSRDWTENTGELFF. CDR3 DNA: TGTGCCAGCAGCTCCCGGGATTGGACAGAGAACACCGGGGAGCTGTTTTTT.

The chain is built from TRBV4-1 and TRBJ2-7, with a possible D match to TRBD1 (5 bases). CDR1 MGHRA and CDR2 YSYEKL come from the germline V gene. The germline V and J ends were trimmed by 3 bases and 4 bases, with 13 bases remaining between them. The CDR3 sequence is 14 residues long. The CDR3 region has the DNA TGCGCCAGCAGCCACGGCAGGGATTTATACGAGCAGTACTTC. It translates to CASSHGRDLYEQYF.

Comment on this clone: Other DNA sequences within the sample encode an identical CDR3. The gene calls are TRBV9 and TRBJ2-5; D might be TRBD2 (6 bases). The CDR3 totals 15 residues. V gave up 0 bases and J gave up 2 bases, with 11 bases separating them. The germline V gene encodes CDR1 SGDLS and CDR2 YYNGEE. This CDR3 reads CASSVGGTPQETQYF. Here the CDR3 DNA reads TGTGCCAGCAGCGTAGGGGGGACTCCACAAGAGACCCAGTACTTC.

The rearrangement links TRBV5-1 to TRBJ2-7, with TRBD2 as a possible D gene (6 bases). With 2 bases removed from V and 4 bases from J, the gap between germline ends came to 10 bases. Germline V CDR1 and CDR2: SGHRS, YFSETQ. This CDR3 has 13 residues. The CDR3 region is CASSFVRGYEQYF. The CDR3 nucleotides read TGCGCCAGCAGCTTTGTCCGGGGGTACGAGCAGTACTTC. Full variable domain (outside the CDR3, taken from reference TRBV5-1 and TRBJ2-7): KAGVTQTPRYLIKTRGQQVTLSCSPISGHRSVSWYQQTPGQGLQFLFEYFSETQRNKGNFPGRFSGRQFSNSRSEMNVSTLELGDSALYLCASSFVRGYEQYFGPGTRLTVT.

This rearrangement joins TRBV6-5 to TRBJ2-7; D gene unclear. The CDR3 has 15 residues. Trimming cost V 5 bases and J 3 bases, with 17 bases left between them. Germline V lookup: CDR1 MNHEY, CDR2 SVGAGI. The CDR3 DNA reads TGTGCCAGCAGTCCCGATACTCCCACATACTACGAGCAGTACTTC. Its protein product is CASSPDTPTYYEQYF.

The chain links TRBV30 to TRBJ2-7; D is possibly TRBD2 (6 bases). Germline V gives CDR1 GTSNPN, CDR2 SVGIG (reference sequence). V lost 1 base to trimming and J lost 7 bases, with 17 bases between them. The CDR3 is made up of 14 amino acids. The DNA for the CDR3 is TGTGCCTGGAGTGCCCTCGAGGTGGGGGGAGAGCAGTACTTC. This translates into CAWSALEVGGEQYF.

The CDR3 DNA is TGTGCCAGCGAGAGGGCGGGGGGGGCCTACAATGAGCAGTTCTTC. It is translated as CASERAGGAYNEQFF. This chain uses TRBV11-2 with TRBJ2-1; 9 nucleotides line up with TRBD2. CDR1 is SGHAT, CDR2 FQNNGV, per germline. J lost 2 bases, V lost 8 bases, and 7 bases had no gene match. The CDR3 has 15 residues. Full variable domain (missing parts from reference TRBV11-2 and TRBJ2-1): EAGVAQSPRYKIIEKRQSVAFWCNPISGHATLYWYQQILGQGPKLLIQFQNNGVVDDSQLPKDRFSAERLKGVDSTLKIQPAKLEDSAVYLCASERAGGAYNEQFFGPGTRLTVL.

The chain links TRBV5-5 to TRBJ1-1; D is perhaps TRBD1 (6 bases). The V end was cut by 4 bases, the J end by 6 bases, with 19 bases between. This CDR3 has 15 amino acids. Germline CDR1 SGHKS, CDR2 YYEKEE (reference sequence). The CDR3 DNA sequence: TGTGCCAGCAGCCCGGGGGGCCCGAGGCGACCTGAAGCTTTCTTT. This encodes CASSPGGPRRPEAFF.

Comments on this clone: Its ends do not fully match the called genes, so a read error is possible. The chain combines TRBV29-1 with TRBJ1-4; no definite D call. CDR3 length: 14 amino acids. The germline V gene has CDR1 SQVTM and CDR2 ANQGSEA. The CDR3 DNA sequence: TGCAGCGTTGAAGATTCGAGATTTAATGAAAAGCTGTTTTTT. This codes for CSVEDSRFNEKLFF.

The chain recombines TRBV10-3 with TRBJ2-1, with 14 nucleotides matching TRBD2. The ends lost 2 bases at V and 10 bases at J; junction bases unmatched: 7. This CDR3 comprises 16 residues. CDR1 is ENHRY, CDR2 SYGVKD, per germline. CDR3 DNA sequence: TGTGCCATCAGTGAGGGACTAGCGGGGGGAATAAACGAGCAGTTCTTC. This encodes CAISEGLAGGINEQFF.

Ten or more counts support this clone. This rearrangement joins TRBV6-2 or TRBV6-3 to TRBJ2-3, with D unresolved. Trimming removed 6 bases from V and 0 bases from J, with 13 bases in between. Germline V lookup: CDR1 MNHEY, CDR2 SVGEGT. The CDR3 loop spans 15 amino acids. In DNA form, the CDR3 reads TGTGCCAGCAGCCCTCAGACTTCTAGCACAGATACGCAGTATTTT. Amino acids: CASSPQTSSTDTQYF.

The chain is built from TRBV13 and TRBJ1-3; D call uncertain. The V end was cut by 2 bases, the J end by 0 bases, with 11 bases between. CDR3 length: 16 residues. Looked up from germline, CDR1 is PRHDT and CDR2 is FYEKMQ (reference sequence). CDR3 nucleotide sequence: TGTGCCAGCAGCTTAACGGCGCGGCTCTCTGGAAACACCATATATTTT. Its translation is CASSLTARLSGNTIYF.

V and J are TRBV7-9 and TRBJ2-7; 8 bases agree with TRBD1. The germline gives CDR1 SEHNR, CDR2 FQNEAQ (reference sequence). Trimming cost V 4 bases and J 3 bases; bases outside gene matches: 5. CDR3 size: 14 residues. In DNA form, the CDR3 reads TGTGCCAGCAGCTCGAACAGGGGGGACTACGAGCAGTACTTC. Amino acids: CASSSNRGDYEQYF.

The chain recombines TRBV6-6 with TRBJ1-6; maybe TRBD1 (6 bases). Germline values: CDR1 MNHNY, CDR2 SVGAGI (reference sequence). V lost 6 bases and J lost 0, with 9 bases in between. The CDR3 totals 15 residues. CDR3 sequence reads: CASRKDSSYNSPLHF. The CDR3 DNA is TGTGCCAGCAGAAAGGACAGCTCCTATAATTCACCCCTCCACTTT.

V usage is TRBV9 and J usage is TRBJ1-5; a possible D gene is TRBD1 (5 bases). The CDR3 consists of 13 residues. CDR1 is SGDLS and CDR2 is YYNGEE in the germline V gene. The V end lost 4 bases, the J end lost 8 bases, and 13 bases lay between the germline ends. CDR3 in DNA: TGTGCCAGCAGCCCCGAAACGGGGGAGCCCCAGCATTTT. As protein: CASSPETGEPQHF.

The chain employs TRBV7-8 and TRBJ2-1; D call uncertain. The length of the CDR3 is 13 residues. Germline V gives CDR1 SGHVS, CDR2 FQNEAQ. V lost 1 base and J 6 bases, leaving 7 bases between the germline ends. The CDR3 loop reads CASSLVLINEQFF. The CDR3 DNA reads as TGTGCCAGCAGCTTAGTGCTGATCAATGAGCAGTTCTTC.

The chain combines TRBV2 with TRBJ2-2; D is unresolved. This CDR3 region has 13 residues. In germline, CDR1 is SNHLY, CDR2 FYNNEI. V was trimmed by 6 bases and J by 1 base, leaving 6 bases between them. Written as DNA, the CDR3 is TGTGCCAGCAGGGTACAGAACACCGGGGAGCTGTTTTTT. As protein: CASRVQNTGELFF.

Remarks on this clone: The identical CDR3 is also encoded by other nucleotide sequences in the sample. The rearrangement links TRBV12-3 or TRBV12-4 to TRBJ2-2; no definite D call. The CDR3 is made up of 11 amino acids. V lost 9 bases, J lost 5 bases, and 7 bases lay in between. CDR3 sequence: CASRRTGELFF. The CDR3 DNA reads TGTGCCAGTCGAAGAACCGGGGAGCTGTTTTTT.

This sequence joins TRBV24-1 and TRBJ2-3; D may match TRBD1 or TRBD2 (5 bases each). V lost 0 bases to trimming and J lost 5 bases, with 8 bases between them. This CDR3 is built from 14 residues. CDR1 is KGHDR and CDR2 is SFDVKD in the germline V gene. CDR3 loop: CATSDLLRGDTQYF. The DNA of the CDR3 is TGTGCCACCAGTGATTTGCTGAGGGGAGATACGCAGTATTTT.